The source of this T cell receptor beta chain is a study of cytomegalovirus exposure and HLA in healthy donors. CDR1 and CDR2 from the germline V gene are SGHAT and FQDESV (reference sequence). This CDR3 spans 15 amino acids. V was shortened by 1 base and J by 2 bases, with 12 bases between the two germline ends. Of note for this clone: The antigen is undetermined.

Regarding the study as a whole: TCR beta V- and J-gene trimming, according to a later analysis, was linked to a missense DCLRE1C variant. The study assumed roughly uniform donor sequencing depth for presence/absence analyses. TCR beta chains associated with HLA were, in a later analysis, more clonally expanded than equally common others.

In the PCR, 60 Vbeta and 13 Jbeta primers were used. Using immunoSEQ multiplex PCR, the repertoire was profiled, and TCRdb retains in-frame clones only, with some absent. The data hold nearly 200,000 clones, with about 79% observed a single time. The TCR originated in a boy aged 2 to 9 in good health and CMV-seronegative. Material: PBMCs. This chain joins TRBV11-1 and TRBJ2-7; possible D gene TRBD2, 6 bases. For the CDR3, the DNA is TGTGCCAGCAGCTTAGAAGGTGGGACTCCCTACGAGCAGTACTTC. Amino acids: CASSLEGGTPYEQYF.